This TCR beta chain came from a study of vaccination effects on CD4 cells after COVID-19. Culturing for ten to eleven days preceded CD4+ T cell isolation. Each participant was given two doses of one vaccine (BNT162b2 or mRNA-1273). Negative nucleocapsid antibody tests before and after vaccination confirmed no previous SARS-CoV-2 infection. Each culture had half its medium swapped for IL-2 medium on days 3 and 7. The V gene lost 3 bases and the J gene lost 0 bases, with 17 bases spanning the gap. The CDR3 is made up of 18 amino acids. Germline V gene lookup returns CDR1 KGHDR and CDR2 SFDVKD. TCRdb keeps only in-frame clones here, not all; method: immunoSEQ multiplex PCR. The sample shows more than 60,000 clones, 70% to 85% of them seen only once. Concerning this clone itself: Its antigen remains unidentified.

The chain uses TRBV24-1 and TRBJ2-1; no firm D call. The sequencing here drew on CD4+ T cells from PBMCs cultured without peptide, taken after COVID-19 vaccination. This TCR came from a human donor who received a COVID-19 vaccine. The CDR3 coding sequence is TGTGCCACCAGTGATAATCACCTGCGAAAAACCTCCTACAATGAGCAGTTCTTC. Translation: CATSDNHLRKTSYNEQFF.